Each of the 9 T cell receptor beta chains below was sequenced from the same sample in a study of Graves' ophthalmopathy and Graves' hyperthyroidism. For repertoire sequencing, the TCR beta CDR3 regions were amplified from RNA transcripts. HTBI primers primed a first-round RT-PCR, and a second-round multiplex PCR followed. One entry per CDR3 protein, called by TCRdb with MiXCR from the multiplex PCR reads. Of some 350,000 distinct CDR3 sequences in the sample, roughly 15% are singletons; the top ten hold 2.4%. Source material: peripheral blood. Every receptor here comes from an adult woman with stable Graves' hyperthyroidism.

This clonotype was seen at least ten times. The rearrangement joins TRBV11-2 to TRBJ1-2; 10 positions match TRBD1. The V segment lost 7 bases and the J segment 5 bases; nucleotides outside the gene matches: 7. Per germline, CDR1 SGHAT and CDR2 FQNNGV. This CDR3 is built from 14 residues. CDR3 sequence reads: CASNSRDRGYGYTF. CDR3 nucleotides: TGTGCCAGCAACAGCCGGGACAGGGGATATGGCTACACCTTC. The variable domain in full, completed from reference TRBV11-2 and TRBJ1-2, reads EAGVAQSPRYKIIEKRQSVAFWCNPISGHATLYWYQQILGQGPKLLIQFQNNGVVDDSQLPKDRFSAERLKGVDSTLKIQPAKLEDSAVYLCASNSRDRGYGYTFGSGTRLTVV.

This clonotype was counted many times. The J gene is TRBJ2-5, the V gene TRBV5-1, with 9 bases identical to TRBD1. V was pared by 1 base and J by 5 bases, with 6 bases of the junction left unmatched. The CDR3 is made up of 15 amino acids. The germline gives CDR1 SGHRS, CDR2 YFSETQ. CDR3 residues: CASSLSDRGLETQYF. The CDR3 DNA is TGCGCCAGCAGCTTGTCTGACAGGGGGTTGGAGACCCAGTACTTC.

The chain uses TRBV5-1 and TRBJ2-5, with TRBD1 identical over 8 bases. Germline V gene data show CDR1 as SGHRS and CDR2 as YFSETQ. V was pared by 4 bases and J by 4 bases, with 6 bases of the junction left unmatched. The CDR3 is 14 amino acids. CDR3 nucleotide sequence: TGCGCCAGCAGCAAAGACAGGGGATCAGAGACCCAGTACTTC. It is translated as CASSKDRGSETQYF.

Many counts were recorded for this clonotype. The chain combines TRBV4-1 with TRBJ2-7; 7 bases line up with TRBD2. The CDR3 covers 13 residues. The germline gives CDR1 MGHRA, CDR2 YSYEKL. Unmatched junction bases numbered 5, after V lost 3 bases and J lost 6 bases. CDR3 protein: CASSHAGVAEQYF. The CDR3 coding sequence is TGCGCCAGCAGCCATGCGGGAGTCGCCGAGCAGTACTTC.

In this sample, this clonotype turned up many times. V gene TRBV20-1 combines with J gene TRBJ2-7; the D is unclear. Looked up from germline, CDR1 is DFQATT and CDR2 is SNEGSKA (reference sequence). This CDR3 contains 13 residues. V was pared by 0 bases and J by 3 bases, with 9 bases between. CDR3 sequence (DNA): TGCAGTGCTAGAGATAGCCAGTTCTACGAGCAGTACTTC. This translates into CSARDSQFYEQYF.

The chain employs TRBV7-6 and TRBJ2-2; 12 nucleotides align to TRBD2. Trimming at V came to 1 base and at J to 7 bases, leaving 7 bases not matched to a gene. Germline V CDR1 and CDR2: SGHVS, FNYEAQ. The CDR3 loop spans 17 amino acids. The CDR3 spells CASSLGLAGVGIGELFF. The CDR3 region has the DNA TGTGCCAGCAGCTTAGGACTAGCGGGAGTCGGGATCGGGGAGCTGTTTTTT.

CDR3 nucleotide sequence: TGCAGTGCTAGCGGGGGCATTAATCAGCCCCAGCATTTT. Protein sequence: CSASGGINQPQHF. The rearrangement uses TRBV20-1 and TRBJ1-5, with D possibly TRBD1 on 6 matching bases. The CDR3 loop spans 13 amino acids. Germline V gene data show CDR1 as DFQATT and CDR2 as SNEGSKA (reference sequence). Trimming pared 3 bases from V and 4 bases from J, leaving 10 bases between.

In its sample, this clonotype was seen a few times. V usage is TRBV20-1 and J usage is TRBJ1-2, with D hard to call. This CDR3 contains 13 residues. Germline V gene lookup returns CDR1 DFQATT and CDR2 SNEGSKA (reference sequence). Trimming removed 3 bases from V and 0 bases from J, with 8 bases in between. Here the CDR3 DNA reads TGCAGTGCTAGGAGCGGATCTAACTATGGCTACACCTTC. This translates into CSARSGSNYGYTF.

This clonotype was seen repeatedly, ten times or more. This chain connects TRBV5-1 to TRBJ2-7, with D hard to call. The V gene's germline CDR1 is SGHRS and CDR2 YFSETQ. CDR3 length: 14 amino acids. Between the trimmed V and J ends, which lost 4 bases and 2 bases, there was a span of 13 bases. DNA for the CDR3: TGCGCCAGCAGCCCACGACTGGCAACCTACGAGCAGTACTTC. Protein sequence: CASSPRLATYEQYF.